This record concerns one T cell receptor beta chain sequence. Antigen specificity is unknown. This specimen comes from a study of blood T cells in healthy people across ages. A second roughly 6 to 12 cycle PCR used barcoded and J-beta primers. TCRdb redid the calling of the 5' RACE reads with MiXCR, one entry per CDR3 protein. The table has roughly 700,000 distinct CDR3 sequences, 49% seen once. The CDR3 is 15 amino acids. Germline V gene sequence: CDR1 SGHKS, CDR2 YYEKEE (reference sequence). The V end was cut by 4 bases, the J end by 0 bases, with 12 bases between. Broader study findings: A roughly linear age-dependent decrease characterized TCR beta diversity per million T cells.

Total RNA was isolated from each sample in quantities of at least 6 micrograms. The rearrangement uses TRBV5-5 and TRBJ2-3, with D perhaps given as TRBD1 or TRBD2 (5 bases each). The source is a woman between 55 and 75 years old in good health. The specimen sequenced was blood. CDR3: CASSPGTVSTDTQYF. CDR3 coding DNA: TGTGCCAGCAGCCCAGGGACCGTAAGCACAGATACGCAGTATTTT. The full variable domain, completed using reference TRBV5-5 and TRBJ2-3, is DAGVTQSPTHLIKTRGQQVTLRCSPISGHKSVSWYQQVLGQGPQFIFQYYEKEERGRGNFPDRFSARQFPNYSSELNVNALLLGDSALYLCASSPGTVSTDTQYFGPGTRLTVL.